Each of the 11 T cell receptor beta chains below was sequenced from the same sample in a study of graft-versus-host responses after intestinal transplantation (dated by TCRdb to 2020 to 2023). No antigen is known for these receptors. Library preparation employed the immunoSEQ multiplex PCR assay. TCRdb's version of the immuneACCESS table is confined to in-frame rearrangements and falls short of the full clone set. An unresolved V gene accounts for under half of the shortfall where checked; the remainder is of unknown origin. The sample data list about 90,000 clones, and around 90% of these were observed just once. About 0.28% of the sample is held by the ten biggest clonotypes. Explained via the paper, the time point label denotes: cells obtained before transplantation from donor or recipient. Sequencing was performed on unstimulated CD4+ T cells sorted from spleen or lymph node cells, taken before intestinal transplant. The receptors shown here come from a human donor who received an intestinal transplant.

J is TRBJ2-6 and V is TRBV14; 9 bases map to TRBD1. V shed 4 bases and J 3 bases; nucleotides not matched to a gene: 4. This CDR3 contains 16 residues. Germline V CDR1 and CDR2: SGHDN, FVKESK. The CDR3 protein is CASSPRTGDGANVLTF. CDR3 DNA sequence: TGTGCCAGCAGCCCCCGGACAGGGGATGGGGCCAACGTCCTGACTTTC.

The chain links TRBV2 to TRBJ2-1; 13 nucleotides line up with TRBD2. J gave up 7 bases and V 8 bases, and 8 bases lay outside the gene matches. CDR1 is SNHLY and CDR2 is FYNNEI in the germline V gene. The CDR3 extends over 15 amino acids. CDR3 coding DNA: TGTGCCAGCGGACTGGGACTAGCGGGGATTAATGAGCAGTTCTTC. Amino acid sequence: CASGLGLAGINEQFF.

V and J are TRBV6-5 and TRBJ1-2; 7 nucleotides line up with TRBD1. CDR1 is MNHEY and CDR2 is SVGAGI in the germline V gene. The J segment lost 0 bases and the V segment lost 7 bases, leaving 5 bases of the junction unmatched. The CDR3 consists of 14 residues. The CDR3 coding sequence is TGTGCCAGCATGACAGGGTACCCTAACTATGGCTACACCTTC. Residues: CASMTGYPNYGYTF.

This rearrangement joins TRBV5-4 to TRBJ2-7; possibly TRBD1 or TRBD2 for D (5 bases each). With 0 bases removed from V and 2 bases from J, the gap between germline ends came to 12 bases. Germline V lookup: CDR1 SGHNT, CDR2 YYREEE (reference sequence). CDR3 length: 15 residues. The CDR3 spells CASSLGGTVAYEQYF. The CDR3 region has the DNA TGTGCCAGCAGCTTGGGGGGGACGGTAGCCTACGAGCAGTACTTC.

The chain employs TRBV6-5 and TRBJ1-1; D is perhaps TRBD1 (5 bases). Germline CDR1 is MNHEY and CDR2 is SVGAGI. CDR3 length: 14 amino acids. Trimming removed 4 bases at V and 0 bases at J, with 9 bases between. CDR3 region: CASSSGRLNTEAFF. Here the CDR3 DNA reads TGTGCCAGCAGTTCGGGACGGCTGAACACTGAAGCTTTCTTT.

The chain couples TRBV19 to TRBJ1-1; perhaps TRBD1 as D (5 bases). CDR1 LNHDA and CDR2 SQIVND come from the germline V gene (reference sequence). The CDR3 runs to 15 residues. Between the trimmed V and J ends, which lost 5 bases and 1 base, there was a span of 14 bases. The CDR3 coding sequence is TGTGCCAGTAGTCCCAGGGACGGTTCGAACACTGAAGCTTTCTTT. This translates into CASSPRDGSNTEAFF.

This clone has a single count. V usage is TRBV18 and J usage is TRBJ1-5; D is unresolved. The V end lost 2 bases, the J end lost 3 bases, and 11 bases lay between the germline ends. This CDR3 contains 15 residues. CDR1 and CDR2 from the germline V gene are KGHSH and LQKENI. Here the CDR3 DNA reads TGTGCCAGCTCACCAAACCGGGTCTCCAATCAGCCCCAGCATTTT. The encoded protein is CASSPNRVSNQPQHF.

The J gene is TRBJ1-4, the V gene TRBV7-3; the match to TRBD1 covers 7 bases. J gave up 8 bases and V 5 bases, and 11 bases lay outside the gene matches. This CDR3 has 15 residues. CDR1 SGHTA and CDR2 FQGTGA come from the germline V gene. Written as DNA, the CDR3 is TGTGCCAGCAGCCTTACAGGGGCGCTGGGGGAAAAACTGTTTTTT. Translation gives CASSLTGALGEKLFF.

This clone turned up a few times. This chain uses TRBV23-1 with TRBJ1-3; D gene unclear. TRBV23-1 is an ORF; its function is uncertain. The CDR3 contains 13 residues. Trimming shortened V by 6 bases and J by 4 bases, and 10 bases separated the two germline ends. CDR3 residues: CASRLSRGNTIYF. The DNA for the CDR3 is TGCGCCAGCAGACTGAGTCGGGGAAACACCATATATTTT.

This clone was seen a single time. This chain joins TRBV7-3 and TRBJ2-5, with D perhaps matching TRBD2 (6 bases). The V end lost 3 bases, the J end lost 5 bases, and 16 bases lay between the germline ends. There are 15 residues in the CDR3. Germline lookup yields CDR1 SGHTA and CDR2 FQGTGA. CDR3 sequence: CASSFGGMEGETQYF. The CDR3 region has the DNA TGTGCCAGCAGCTTCGGCGGGATGGAGGGGGAGACCCAGTACTTC.

This clone was seen only once. The V call is TRBV30, the J call TRBJ2-6, with D hard to call. V gave up 7 bases and J gave up 1 base, with 5 bases separating them. CDR1 is GTSNPN, CDR2 SVGIG, per germline (reference sequence). This CDR3 has 12 amino acids. CDR3 amino acids: CAYKSGANVLTF. The DNA of the CDR3 is TGTGCCTACAAGTCTGGGGCCAACGTCCTGACTTTC.